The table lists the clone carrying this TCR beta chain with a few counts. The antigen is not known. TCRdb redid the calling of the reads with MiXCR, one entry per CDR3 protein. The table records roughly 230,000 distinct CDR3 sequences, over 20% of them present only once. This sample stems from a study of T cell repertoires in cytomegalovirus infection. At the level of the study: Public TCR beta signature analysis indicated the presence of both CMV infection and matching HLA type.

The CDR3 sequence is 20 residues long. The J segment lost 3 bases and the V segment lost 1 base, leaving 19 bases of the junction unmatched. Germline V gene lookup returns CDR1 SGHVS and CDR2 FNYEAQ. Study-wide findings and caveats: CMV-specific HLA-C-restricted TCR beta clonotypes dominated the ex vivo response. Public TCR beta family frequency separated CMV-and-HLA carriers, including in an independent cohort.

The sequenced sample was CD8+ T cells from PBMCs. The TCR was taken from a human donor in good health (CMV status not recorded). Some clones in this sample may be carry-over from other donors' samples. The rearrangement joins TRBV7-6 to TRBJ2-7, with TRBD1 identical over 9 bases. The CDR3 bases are TGTGCCAGCAGCTTAGAGCGCCCCATTGGGAGACAGGGGGAGAGCTACGAGCAGTACTTC. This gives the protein CASSLERPIGRQGESYEQYF.